This TCR beta chain was found in a study of T cells after yellow fever vaccination. The CDR3 consists of 14 residues. Trimming took 6 bases from V and 7 from J; bases not matched to a gene: 6. Generation of TCR cDNA used 5'RACE template switching (which added a universal primer site and UMIs). MiXCR was run by TCRdb on the 5' RACE reads, yielding one entry per CDR3 protein. There are 500,000 to 650,000 distinct CDR3 sequences in the sample; about a sixth occur only once, and approximately 15% lies in the top ten. This clonotype was recorded many times. The receptor's source is a man between 18 and 29 years old who received the YFV17D yellow fever vaccine. The sample consisted of PBMCs, taken 5 to 6 days after the first yellow fever vaccination. The chain carries TRBV12-3 or TRBV12-4 and TRBJ2-4; 10 bases map to TRBD2. The CDR3 DNA sequence: TGTGCCAGCAGCCCGACTAGCGGGTCCAACATTCAGTACTTC. It encodes CASSPTSGSNIQYF.